Below, one T cell receptor (beta chain) is given with its context. This clone has a handful of counts. No antigen is known for it. The input lacks base qualities; no much larger clone sits a single base away. Per the publication, the time point label means: about 28 days (+/-7) after the second vaccine dose. AZD1222 recipients given second doses at about 4 weeks or at about 12 weeks were pooled, since spike-specific TCR depth and breadth were not found to differ between the two schedules. Vaccinee samples were obtained from the UK trials COV001 and COV002, which included a single-blind randomized controlled phase 2/3 trial of AZD1222 (ChAdOx1 nCoV-19) in healthy adults. For TCRbeta chain sequencing, PBMC samples from trial participants were taken at day 0 and at day 28 after the second dose. Based on the germline V gene, the CDR1 and CDR2 sequences are MDHEN and SYDVKM. The cysteine opens and the phenylalanine closes a CDR3 of 14 amino acids. The kept DNA is CDR3 alone, 42 bases in frame from the first base. V lost 1 base and J lost 5 bases; the stretch between them is 11 bases long.

The data derive from a study of T cell responses to AZD1222 COVID-19 vaccine (dated by TCRdb to about 2021). Turning to the overall study: TCR sequencing was performed for some 250 trial participants, of whom approximately 200 were given two doses of AZD1222 and some 26 were given two doses of MenACWY control vaccine. Trial participants were enrolled by age into subgroups of 18-55, 56-69 and 70-plus years, and about 150, 27 and 61 TCR-sequenced participants, respectively, were included in these subgroups. General conclusions and limits of the study: Conclusions about previously exposed vaccinees were limited because only six or seven AZD1222 recipients were SARS-CoV-2 seropositive at baseline. Because no day 14 peak-response samples were available, the repertoires could be characterized only after the peak T cell response. CD4 TCRs associated with the vaccine covered the entire spike protein, and the dominant responses were in regions 160-218 and 743-854. In the small 56-69-year group, the increase in depth fell short of significance, most likely because of low power. Most participants were white British and females outnumbered males, and the authors suggested that clonal diversity may have been underestimated. Spike-specific TCR breadth and depth rose significantly after two AZD1222 doses compared with day 0 and with MenACWY recipients. Reportedly, close to half of the unique spike-specific TCRs recognized epitopes lying outside the regions that are mutated in the B.1.351 and B.1.1.7 variants.

The CDR3 regions of human TCRbeta chains were subjected to immunosequencing. Per the original workflow: TCRs in the repertoires were matched against a reference library of SARS-CoV-2-specific TCRs that had been generated with the MIRA antigen-specificity platform. Breadth was defined as the fraction of unique TCRs that were SARS-CoV-2-associated. Depth was defined as the fraction of total T cells that were SARS-CoV-2-associated. Using the MIRA data, every spike-specific TCR was mapped to the spike region that the TCR reacted to and assigned to either a CD4 or a CD8 class. Log10-transformed breadth and depth values were compared by one-way ANOVA with Sidak's multiple comparisons tests. As stored in TCRdb, this immuneACCESS dataset retains in-frame rearrangements with V and J assigned. A fraction of the clones does not appear; measured against another copy, unresolved V genes explain less than half of the discrepancy, and the remainder lacks a known reason. V, J and clone size are taken as reported in that table, and D and trimming were inferred from the DNA itself. Present in this sample are around 65,000 clones, 65% to 85% of which were seen just once. The ten largest clones capture 20% to 30% of the sample.

This sequence originates from an adult who received the AZD1222 COVID-19 vaccine. The starting material was peripheral blood, obtained 28 days after the second AZD1222 dose. The sequence joins TRBV28 to TRBJ1-1; the D gene is perhaps TRBD1, on 5 matching bases. The nucleotides are TGTGCCAGCAGTTTATCGGGGGGAAAGACTGAAGCTTTCTTT. It translates to CASSLSGGKTEAFF.